Following are 5 T cell receptor beta chains from one sample sequenced in a study of HIV-infected children after antiretroviral therapy interruption. The TCR library was built from RNA with a 3' RACE protocol and unique molecular identifiers. MiXCR, applied by TCRdb to the 3' RACE reads, yields one record per CDR3 protein. The sample records 70,000 to 90,000 distinct CDR3 sequences, roughly 6.7% being singletons. Specified treatment: PENTA 11 planned treatment interruption arm or continuous ART arm. Sample: CD45RA+ CD4+ T cells from PBMCs, pooled from several time points, taken from a donor given antiretroviral therapy, either interrupted or continuous. Noted subset: naive CD4+ CD45RA+ CD45RO- T cells. These receptors originate from a pool of human donors with HIV.

Ten or more counts support this clonotype. This chain joins TRBV5-1 and TRBJ2-3; 11 nucleotides match TRBD2. J was trimmed by 6 bases and V by 3 bases; bases with no gene match: 6. This CDR3 has 15 residues. Germline V gives CDR1 SGHRS, CDR2 YFSETQ. CDR3: CASSSGLAVSDTQYF. As DNA, the CDR3 is TGCGCCAGCAGCTCGGGACTAGCGGTTTCGGATACGCAGTATTTT. Based on the CDR3 plus reference TRBV5-1 and TRBJ2-3, the full variable domain is KAGVTQTPRYLIKTRGQQVTLSCSPISGHRSVSWYQQTPGQGLQFLFEYFSETQRNKGNFPGRFSGRQFSNSRSEMNVSTLELGDSALYLCASSSGLAVSDTQYFGPGTRLTVL.

The rearrangement uses TRBV6-5 and TRBJ1-5, with 9 bases fitting TRBD1. CDR3 length: 14 residues. J gave up 5 bases and V 9 bases, and 8 bases lay outside the gene matches. Germline loops: CDR1 MNHEY, CDR2 SVGAGI. CDR3 coding DNA: TGTGCCAGTCATCCCGGGACAGGGTATCAGCCCCAGCATTTT. Its translation is CASHPGTGYQPQHF.

This clonotype was found a few times. This rearrangement joins TRBV23-1 to TRBJ2-4, with a possible D match to TRBD1 (6 bases). TRBV23-1 is designated an ORF whose function remains uncertain. Trimming shortened V by 0 bases and J by 5 bases, and 29 bases separated the two germline ends. The CDR3 sequence is 21 residues long. CDR3: CASSQSEPIWTEFFRENIQYF. CDR3 coding DNA: TGCGCCAGCAGTCAATCGGAACCTATATGGACAGAGTTCTTTCGGGAAAACATTCAGTACTTC.

DNA of the CDR3: TGTGCCAGCAGCCTTGACCATCCCTACGAGCAGTACTTC. This gives the protein CASSLDHPYEQYF. The gene calls are TRBV7-3 and TRBJ2-7; no clear D. The germline gives CDR1 SGHTA, CDR2 FQGTGA. V lost 5 bases and J lost 2, with 10 bases in between. The CDR3 loop spans 13 amino acids.

This clonotype was seen many times. The chain recombines TRBV12-3 or TRBV12-4 with TRBJ1-1, with D perhaps matching TRBD1 (6 bases). This CDR3 has 14 residues. V was clipped by 3 bases and J by 3 bases, with 11 bases between them. The CDR3 DNA reads as TGTGCCAGCAGTTTCTACCAGGGGCACACTGAAGCTTTCTTT. It specifies CASSFYQGHTEAFF.